This entry features one T cell receptor (beta chain) sequence. Trimming removed 3 bases at V and 7 bases at J, with 11 bases between. Per germline, CDR1 WSHSY and CDR2 SAAADI. CDR3 size: 13 residues. Each CDR3 protein gets one entry after TCRdb re-called the 5' RACE reads with MiXCR. This table has about 53,000 distinct CDR3 sequences, approximately 15% appearing once. The data derive from a study of T cells of healthy individuals. The rearrangement joins TRBV10-2 to TRBJ2-3; no reliable D call. This TCR derives from a human donor in good health. The chain's CDR3 is CASSEYSPNTQYF. The CDR3 DNA sequence: TGCGCCAGCAGTGAATACTCCCCAAATACGCAGTATTTT.